A single sample is the source of the 17 T cell receptor beta chains below, sequenced in a study of glioma-infiltrating T cells. The iRepertoire nested amplicon-rescue multiplex PCR amplified TCR alpha and beta CDR3s from RNA. TCRdb reanalysed the multiplex PCR reads using MiXCR and keeps one entry per CDR3 protein. In the table there are approximately 110,000 distinct CDR3 sequences, 23% of which are singletons. Source material: glioma tissue, nonneoplastic brain tissue, or PBMCs (not recorded which). These receptors were taken from a human donor with low-grade glioma or glioblastoma, undergoing nonglioma brain surgery, or in good health (not recorded which).

There are many counts of this clonotype. V and J are TRBV6-4 and TRBJ2-1; D gene ambiguous. V shed 4 bases and J shed 0 bases, with 10 bases lying between them. The CDR3 has 15 amino acids. The germline CDR1 and CDR2 sequences are MRHNA and SNTAGT. CDR3 sequence (DNA): TGTGCCAGCAGTGTAAGCACCGACTCCTACAATGAGCAGTTCTTC. Translated: CASSVSTDSYNEQFF.

A few counts support this clonotype. The V and J genes are TRBV29-1 and TRBJ2-1; 12 nucleotides match TRBD2. This CDR3 has 15 residues. V lost 1 base, J lost 8 bases, and 6 bases stayed unmatched. Germline values: CDR1 SQVTM, CDR2 ANQGSEA. CDR3 sequence reads: CSVEALAGGPDEQFF. CDR3 DNA sequence: TGCAGCGTTGAAGCTCTAGCGGGAGGGCCAGATGAGCAGTTCTTC.

This clonotype was counted many times. This sequence joins TRBV20-1 and TRBJ1-2, with D unclear. V was clipped by 0 bases and J by 6 bases, with 14 bases between them. CDR1 DFQATT and CDR2 SNEGSKA come from the germline V gene (reference sequence). There are 14 residues in the CDR3. CDR3 bases: TGCAGTGCTAGAGACCGCGGCAGGCCGGATGGCTACACCTTC. As protein: CSARDRGRPDGYTF.

This clonotype was recorded many times. The V call is TRBV27, the J call TRBJ1-1; unclear D gene. Germline V gene sequence: CDR1 MNHEY, CDR2 SMNVEV (reference sequence). CDR3 size: 13 residues. With 6 bases removed from V and 2 bases from J, the gap between germline ends came to 10 bases. In DNA form, the CDR3 reads TGTGCCAGCAGGAAATATGGAAACACTGAAGCTTTCTTT. Amino acid sequence: CASRKYGNTEAFF.

This clonotype was counted between two and nine times. A much larger clone lies one base from this, so it may be a read error. This chain's CDR3 is CSASACHQPQHF. In DNA, the CDR3 is TGCAGTGCATCTGCCTGCCATCAGCCCCAGCATTTT. V usage is TRBV20-1 and J usage is TRBJ1-5; D unclear. V was cut by 6 bases and J by 5 bases, with 11 bases left in between. The germline CDR1 and CDR2 sequences are DFQATT and SNEGSKA (reference sequence). The CDR3 extends over 12 amino acids.

This clonotype has more than one count but fewer than ten. The chain employs TRBV18 and TRBJ2-1; no clear D gene. The CDR3 length is 16 residues. Germline loops: CDR1 KGHSH, CDR2 LQKENI. V lost 2 bases to trimming and J lost 8 bases, with 19 bases between them. CDR3 loop: CASSPTPGHLVHEQFF. CDR3 nucleotide sequence: TGTGCCAGCTCACCAACTCCGGGTCACTTAGTCCATGAGCAGTTCTTC.

As to this clonotype: Possible read error: a much larger clone is one base away. V is TRBV29-1 and J is TRBJ2-1, with D perhaps TRBD2 (5 bases). CDR1 SQVTM and CDR2 ANQGSEA come from the germline V gene. The CDR3 totals 11 residues. The CDR3 nucleotides read TGCAGCGTTGTGCGTTTGGGAGAGCGGTTCTTC. This gives the protein CSVVRLGERFF.

This clonotype was seen many times. The rearrangement joins TRBV10-3 to TRBJ2-1; 12 positions match TRBD2. V was pared by 3 bases and J by 6 bases, with 15 bases of the junction left unmatched. This CDR3 is 19 amino acids long. Germline CDR1 is ENHRY and CDR2 is SYGVKD. The chain's CDR3 is CAISEGRLAGGPSSNEQFF. In nucleotides, the CDR3 is TGTGCCATCAGTGAAGGAAGGCTAGCGGGAGGGCCGAGCAGCAATGAGCAGTTCTTC.

In its sample, this clonotype was seen many times. The chain couples TRBV12-3 or TRBV12-4 to TRBJ1-1; 9 bases match TRBD1. The CDR3 extends over 13 amino acids. The V segment lost 5 bases and the J segment 4 bases; nucleotides outside the gene matches: 2. Written as DNA, the CDR3 is TGTGCCAGCAGTAGACAGGGGGGCACTGAAGCTTTCTTT. Its protein product is CASSRQGGTEAFF.

Only one count was recorded for this clonotype. The J gene is TRBJ1-5, the V gene TRBV28, with D maybe TRBD1 (5 bases). V lost 5 bases and J 13 bases, leaving 33 bases between the germline ends. Per the germline V gene, CDR1 is MDHEN and CDR2 is SYDVKM. The CDR3 covers 18 residues. The CDR3 loop reads CASSPLGSLGTDNQQQHF. The CDR3 bases are TGTGCCAGCAGTCCCCTGGGGTCACTCGGGACCGACAATCAGCAACAGCATTTT. Using reference TRBV28 and TRBJ1-5 for the parts outside the CDR3, the full variable domain is DVKVTQSSRYLVKRTGEKVFLECVQDMDHENMFWYRQDPGLGLRLIYFSYDVKMKEKGDIPEGYSVSREKKERFSLILESASTNQTSMYLCASSPLGSLGTDNQQQHFGDGTRLSIL.

At least ten counts were recorded for this clonotype. The rearrangement uses TRBV20-1 and TRBJ2-7; the D gene could be TRBD1 or TRBD2 (6 bases each). V was shortened by 3 bases and J by 1 base, with 10 bases between the two germline ends. Looked up from germline, CDR1 is DFQATT and CDR2 is SNEGSKA (reference sequence). CDR3 size: 13 residues. The DNA for the CDR3 is TGCAGTGCTAGTCGGGGGCAATCCTACGAGCAGTACTTC. It is translated as CSASRGQSYEQYF.

In this sample, this clonotype turned up many times. The gene calls are TRBV20-1 and TRBJ2-3; no definite D call. This CDR3 spans 14 amino acids. V lost 3 bases, J lost 2 bases, and 12 bases lay in between. CDR1 DFQATT and CDR2 SNEGSKA come from the germline V gene (reference sequence). CDR3 amino acids: CSASRRLATDTQYF. The CDR3 DNA reads as TGCAGTGCTAGTAGGCGGTTAGCCACAGATACGCAGTATTTT.

There are many counts of this clonotype. The V and J genes are TRBV20-1 and TRBJ2-7; D not resolved. V was pared by 2 bases and J by 2 bases, with 10 bases between. Per the germline V gene, CDR1 is DFQATT and CDR2 is SNEGSKA (reference sequence). CDR3 length equals 13 residues. DNA of the CDR3: TGCAGTGCTAGAAAGCTGGGAACCTACGAGCAGTACTTC. Its protein product is CSARKLGTYEQYF.

This clonotype was observed a few times. The V and J genes are TRBV12-3 or TRBV12-4 and TRBJ2-7; D is perhaps TRBD2 (6 bases). V gave up 5 bases and J gave up 9 bases, with 23 bases separating them. The CDR3 is 15 amino acids. The CDR3 bases are TGTGCCAGCAGTCCCGCTGGACTATCCTATTCGGGGCAGTACTTC. Encoded protein: CASSPAGLSYSGQYF.

This clonotype was recorded at least ten times. The gene calls are TRBV7-2 and TRBJ2-3, with D possibly being TRBD2 (5 bases). Per the germline V gene, CDR1 is SGHTA and CDR2 is FQGNSA. The ends were cut back, 0 bases at V and 5 bases at J, with 9 bases in the middle. The CDR3 contains 14 residues. The CDR3 DNA follows: TGTGCCAGCAGCTTAGCCCTAGCACAAGATACGCAGTATTTT. It is translated as CASSLALAQDTQYF.

Regarding this clonotype: It may be a read error: a sequence one base away is much more abundant. V usage is TRBV19 and J usage is TRBJ1-2; D uncertain. CDR1 is LNHDA and CDR2 is SQIVND in the germline V gene (reference sequence). V gave up 7 bases and J gave up 0 bases, with 12 bases separating them. The CDR3 length is 14 residues. CDR3 sequence reads: CASTIGKANYGYTF. In DNA form, the CDR3 reads TGTGCCAGTACCATAGGCAAGGCTAACTATGGCTACACCTTC.

The sample holds many counts of this clonotype. The chain links TRBV20-1 to TRBJ2-5, with 7 bases aligning to TRBD1. With 1 base clipped from V and 4 bases from J, the junction kept 3 bases outside the gene matches. The CDR3 totals 13 residues. The germline gives CDR1 DFQATT, CDR2 SNEGSKA (reference sequence). The CDR3 bases are TGCAGTGCTAGAGTAGGGGGCAGAGAGACCCAGTACTTC. This encodes CSARVGGRETQYF.